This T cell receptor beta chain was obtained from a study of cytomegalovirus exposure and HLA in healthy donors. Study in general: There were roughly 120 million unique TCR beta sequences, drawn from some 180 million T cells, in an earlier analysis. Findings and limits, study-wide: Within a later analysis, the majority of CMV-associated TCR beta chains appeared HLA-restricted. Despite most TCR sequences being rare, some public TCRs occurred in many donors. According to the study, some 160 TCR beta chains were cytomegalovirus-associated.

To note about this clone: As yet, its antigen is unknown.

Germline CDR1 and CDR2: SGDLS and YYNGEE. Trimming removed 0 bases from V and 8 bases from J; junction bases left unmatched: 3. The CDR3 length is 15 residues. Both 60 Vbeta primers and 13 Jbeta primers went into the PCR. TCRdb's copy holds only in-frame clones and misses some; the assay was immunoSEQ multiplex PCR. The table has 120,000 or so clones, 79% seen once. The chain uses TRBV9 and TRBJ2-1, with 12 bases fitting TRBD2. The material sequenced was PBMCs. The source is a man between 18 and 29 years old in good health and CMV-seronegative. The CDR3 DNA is TGTGCCAGCAGCGTAGCAACTAGCGGGAGGCATGAGCAGTTCTTC. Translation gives CASSVATSGRHEQFF.